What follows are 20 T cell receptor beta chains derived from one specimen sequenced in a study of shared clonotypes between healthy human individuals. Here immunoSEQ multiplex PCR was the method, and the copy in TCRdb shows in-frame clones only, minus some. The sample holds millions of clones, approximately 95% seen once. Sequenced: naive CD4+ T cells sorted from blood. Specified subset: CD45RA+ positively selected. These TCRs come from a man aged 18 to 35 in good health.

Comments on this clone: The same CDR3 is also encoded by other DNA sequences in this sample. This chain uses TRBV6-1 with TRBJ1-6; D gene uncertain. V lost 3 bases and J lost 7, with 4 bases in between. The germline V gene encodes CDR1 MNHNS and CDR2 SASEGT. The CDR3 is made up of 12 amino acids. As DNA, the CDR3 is TGTGCCAGCAGTGATACCAATTCACCCCTCCACTTT. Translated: CASSDTNSPLHF.

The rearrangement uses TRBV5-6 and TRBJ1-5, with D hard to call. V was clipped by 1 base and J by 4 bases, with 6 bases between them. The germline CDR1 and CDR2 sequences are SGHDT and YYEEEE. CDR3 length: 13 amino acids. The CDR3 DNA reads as TGTGCCAGCAGCTTGTACGGGAATCAGCCCCAGCATTTT. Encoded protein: CASSLYGNQPQHF. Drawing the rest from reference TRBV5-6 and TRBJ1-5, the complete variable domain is DAGVTQSPTHLIKTRGQQVTLRCSPKSGHDTVSWYQQALGQGPQFIFQYYEEEERQRGNFPDRFSGHQFPNYSSELNVNALLLGDSALYLCASSLYGNQPQHFGDGTRLSIL.

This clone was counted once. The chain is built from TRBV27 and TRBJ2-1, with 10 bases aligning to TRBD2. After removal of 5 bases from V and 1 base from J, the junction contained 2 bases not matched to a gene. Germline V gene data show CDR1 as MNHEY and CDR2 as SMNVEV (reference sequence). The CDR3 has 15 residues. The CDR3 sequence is CASSLSGGSYNEQFF. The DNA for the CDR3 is TGTGCCAGCAGTCTTAGCGGGGGGTCCTACAATGAGCAGTTCTTC.

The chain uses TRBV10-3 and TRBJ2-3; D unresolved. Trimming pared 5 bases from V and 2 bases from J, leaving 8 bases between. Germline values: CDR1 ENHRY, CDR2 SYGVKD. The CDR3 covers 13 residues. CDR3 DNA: TGTGCCATCAGTCCTGACCCCACAGATACGCAGTATTTT. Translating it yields CAISPDPTDTQYF.

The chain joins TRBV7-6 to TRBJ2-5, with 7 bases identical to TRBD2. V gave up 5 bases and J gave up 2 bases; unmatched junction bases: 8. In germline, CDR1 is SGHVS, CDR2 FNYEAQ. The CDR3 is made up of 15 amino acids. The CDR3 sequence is CASSVLLAAQETQYF. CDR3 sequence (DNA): TGTGCCAGCAGCGTCCTCCTAGCGGCTCAAGAGACCCAGTACTTC.

The CDR3 sequence is CASTGTGSFYEQYF. DNA for the CDR3: TGCGCCAGCACTGGGACAGGGAGTTTCTACGAGCAGTACTTC. V gene TRBV5-1 combines with J gene TRBJ2-7; 9 nucleotides agree with TRBD1. Germline V gene sequence: CDR1 SGHRS, CDR2 YFSETQ. The ends lost 6 bases at V and 3 bases at J; junction bases unmatched: 7. This CDR3 contains 14 residues.

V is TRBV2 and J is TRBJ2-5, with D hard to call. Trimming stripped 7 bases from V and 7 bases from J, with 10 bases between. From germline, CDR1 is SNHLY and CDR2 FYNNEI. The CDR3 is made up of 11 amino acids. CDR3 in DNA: TGTGCCAGCATGGGGTATGGGACCCAGTACTTC. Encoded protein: CASMGYGTQYF.

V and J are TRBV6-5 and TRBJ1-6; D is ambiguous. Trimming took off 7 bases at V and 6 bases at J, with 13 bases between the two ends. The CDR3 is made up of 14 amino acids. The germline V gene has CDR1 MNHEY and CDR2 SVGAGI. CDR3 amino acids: CASKRTRINSPLHF. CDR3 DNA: TGTGCCAGCAAAAGGACCCGGATTAATTCACCCCTCCACTTT.

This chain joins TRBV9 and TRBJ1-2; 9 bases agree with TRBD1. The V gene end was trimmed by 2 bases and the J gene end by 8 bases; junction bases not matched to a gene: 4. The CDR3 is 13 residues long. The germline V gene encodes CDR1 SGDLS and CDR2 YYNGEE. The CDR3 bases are TGTGCCAGCAGCGTTGTTACAGGGGGCGGCTACACCTTC. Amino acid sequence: CASSVVTGGGYTF.

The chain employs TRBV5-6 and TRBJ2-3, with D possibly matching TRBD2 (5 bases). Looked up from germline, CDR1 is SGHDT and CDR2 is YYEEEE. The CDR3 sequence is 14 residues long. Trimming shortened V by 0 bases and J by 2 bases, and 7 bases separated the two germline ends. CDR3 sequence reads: CASSLGENTDTQYF. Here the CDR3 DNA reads TGTGCCAGCAGCTTGGGGGAGAACACAGATACGCAGTATTTT.

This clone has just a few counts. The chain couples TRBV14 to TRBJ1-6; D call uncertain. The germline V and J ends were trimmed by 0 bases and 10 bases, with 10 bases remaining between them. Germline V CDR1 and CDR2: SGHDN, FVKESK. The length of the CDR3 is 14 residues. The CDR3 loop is CASSQDGTRSPLHF. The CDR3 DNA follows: TGTGCCAGCAGCCAAGATGGCACTAGATCACCCCTCCACTTT.

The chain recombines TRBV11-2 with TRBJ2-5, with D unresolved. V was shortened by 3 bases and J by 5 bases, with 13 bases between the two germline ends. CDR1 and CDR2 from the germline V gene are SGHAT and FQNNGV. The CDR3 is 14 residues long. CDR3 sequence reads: CASSFTSVSETQYF. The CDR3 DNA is TGTGCCAGCAGCTTTACGAGCGTATCGGAGACCCAGTACTTC.

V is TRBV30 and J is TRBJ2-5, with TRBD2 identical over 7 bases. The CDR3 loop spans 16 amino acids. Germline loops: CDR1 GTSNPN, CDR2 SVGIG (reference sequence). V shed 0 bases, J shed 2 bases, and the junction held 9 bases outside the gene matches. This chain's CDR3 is CAWSVGSSGVQETQYF. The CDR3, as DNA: TGTGCCTGGAGTGTAGGTTCGAGCGGGGTACAAGAGACCCAGTACTTC.

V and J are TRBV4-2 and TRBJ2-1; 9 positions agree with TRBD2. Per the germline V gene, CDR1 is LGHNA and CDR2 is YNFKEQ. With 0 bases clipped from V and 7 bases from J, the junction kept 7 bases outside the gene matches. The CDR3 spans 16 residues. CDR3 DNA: TGTGCCAGCAGCCAAGAGCCCGGACTAGCGAGAAATGAGCAGTTCTTC. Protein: CASSQEPGLARNEQFF.

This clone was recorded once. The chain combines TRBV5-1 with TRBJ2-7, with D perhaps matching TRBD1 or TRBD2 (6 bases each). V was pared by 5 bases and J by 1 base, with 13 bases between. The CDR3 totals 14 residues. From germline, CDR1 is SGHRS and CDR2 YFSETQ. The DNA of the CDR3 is TGCGCCAGCAGACAGGGAGGCTCTTCCTACGAGCAGTACTTC. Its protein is CASRQGGSSYEQYF. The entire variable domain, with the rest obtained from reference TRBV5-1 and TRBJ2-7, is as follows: KAGVTQTPRYLIKTRGQQVTLSCSPISGHRSVSWYQQTPGQGLQFLFEYFSETQRNKGNFPGRFSGRQFSNSRSEMNVSTLELGDSALYLCASRQGGSSYEQYFGPGTRLTVT.

CDR3 sequence: CASSHGTGITDTQYF. For the CDR3, the DNA is TGCGCCAGCAGCCACGGGACAGGAATAACGGATACGCAGTATTTT. This chain joins TRBV5-1 and TRBJ2-3, with TRBD1 identical over 8 bases. This CDR3 has 15 amino acids. Germline V lookup: CDR1 SGHRS, CDR2 YFSETQ. The V segment lost 4 bases and the J segment 6 bases; nucleotides outside the gene matches: 10.

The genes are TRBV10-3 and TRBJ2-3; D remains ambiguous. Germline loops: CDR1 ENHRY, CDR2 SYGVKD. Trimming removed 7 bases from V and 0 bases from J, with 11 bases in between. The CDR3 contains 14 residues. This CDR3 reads CAIKEFPSTDTQYF. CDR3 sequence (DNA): TGTGCCATCAAAGAGTTCCCTAGCACAGATACGCAGTATTTT.

DNA for the CDR3: TGCAGCGTTGTATGGACACCACCCATGAACACTGAAGCTTTCTTT. This gives the protein CSVVWTPPMNTEAFF. V usage is TRBV29-1 and J usage is TRBJ1-1; tentatively, D is TRBD1 (5 bases). CDR1 and CDR2 (germline): SQVTM, ANQGSEA. This CDR3 spans 15 amino acids. V was shortened by 4 bases and J by 0 bases, with 15 bases between the two germline ends.

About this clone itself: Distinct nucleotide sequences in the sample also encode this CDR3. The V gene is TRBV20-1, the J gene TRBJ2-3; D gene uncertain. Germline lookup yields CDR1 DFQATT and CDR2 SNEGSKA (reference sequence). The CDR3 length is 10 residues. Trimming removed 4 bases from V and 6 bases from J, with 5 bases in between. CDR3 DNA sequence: TGCAGTGCTACCGCGGATACGCAGTATTTT. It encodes CSATADTQYF.

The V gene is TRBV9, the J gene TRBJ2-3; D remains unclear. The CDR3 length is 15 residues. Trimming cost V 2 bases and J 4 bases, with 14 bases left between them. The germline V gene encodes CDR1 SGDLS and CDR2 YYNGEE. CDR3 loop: CASSVSLRTADTQYF. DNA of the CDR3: TGTGCCAGCAGCGTCTCACTTCGCACTGCAGATACGCAGTATTTT.